The following is a T cell receptor (beta chain) sequence with its context. Libraries were prepared by immunoSEQ multiplex PCR; TCRdb keeps only in-frame clonotypes and omits some of them. Among approximately 8,200 clones listed, about 97% were seen once. Trimming at V came to 5 bases and at J to 8 bases, leaving 14 bases not matched to a gene. Germline V CDR1 and CDR2: SEHNR, FQNEAQ (reference sequence). This CDR3 comprises 16 residues. The data belong to a study of graft-versus-host responses after intestinal transplantation. The TCR was taken from a human patient who received an intestinal transplant, so some T cells may come from the graft donor. This chain connects TRBV7-9 to TRBJ2-1, with 8 bases fitting TRBD2. Here the sequenced sample was PBMCs, taken 23 days after intestinal transplant. CDR3 coding DNA: TGTGCCAGCAGCCGGGGTGCGGGAGGCCCTAGGGATGAGCAGTTCTTC. It specifies CASSRGAGGPRDEQFF.